What follows is one T cell receptor (beta chain) and its context. The data originate from a study of technical replicates of blood from several donors. TCRdb's table, derived via immunoSEQ multiplex PCR, lists solely in-frame clones and lacks some. The table lists about 67,000 clones, under 98% of them singletons. Germline CDR1 reads MNHNS; CDR2 reads SASEGT. The CDR3 is 15 residues long. J was trimmed by 4 bases and V by 2 bases; bases with no gene match: 6. The sequence was collected from a human donor in good health. V is TRBV6-1 and J is TRBJ2-3, with TRBD1 matching over 7 bases. Sequencing was carried out using T cells isolated from PBMCs. In DNA form, the CDR3 reads TGTGCCAGCAGTGAACTACAGGGGTTTTCAGATACGCAGTATTTT. It codes for CASSELQGFSDTQYF.